These T cell receptor beta chains were read from a single sample in a study of CDR3 diversity in severe acne. TCRdb re-analysed the PCR reads in MiXCR, keeping a single row per CDR3 protein. The sample carries 84,000 or so distinct CDR3 sequences, about 52% recorded once. Sequencing input: blood. The receptor set was obtained from a male donor in good health, serving as a control. Both conserved end residues are part of each CDR3. The D gene is left open where the match is weak. The size of a clone is reported for some rows only, either as once, few or many, or as a class for expanded clones.

size: NA; J: TRBJ2-5; D: TRBD1; V: TRBV6-5; DNA: TGTGCCAGCGGTTACAGGGGCGCGGAGACCCAGTACTTC; CDR3: CASGYRGAETQYF
size: NA; J: TRBJ2-1; D: NA; V: TRBV9; DNA: TGTGCCAGCAGTGTACAGGGTTGGGATGAGCAGTTCTTC; CDR3: CASSVQGWDEQFF
size: few; J: TRBJ2-7; D: NA; V: TRBV10-3; DNA: TGTGCCATCAGGAAAGAGACAGGTTTCGGCGAGCAGTACTTC; CDR3: CAIRKETGFGEQYF
size: few; J: TRBJ2-1; D: NA; V: TRBV29-1; DNA: TGCAGCGCCGGGGACTCCTACAATGAGCAGTTCTTC; CDR3: CSAGDSYNEQFF
size: NA; J: TRBJ2-7; D: TRBD1; V: TRBV15; DNA: TGTGCCACCAGCAGAGATGACAGGGGGCCCTACGAGCAGTACTTC; CDR3: CATSRDDRGPYEQYF
size: few; J: TRBJ1-6; D: NA; V: TRBV24-1; DNA: TGTGCCACCCAAAGCTCCTATAATTCACCCCTCCACTTT; CDR3: CATQSSYNSPLHF
size: many; J: TRBJ2-2; D: TRBD1; V: TRBV6-5; DNA: TGTGCCAGCAGATGGGACAGGGAGACCGGGGAGCTGTTTTTT; CDR3: CASRWDRETGELFF
size: NA; J: TRBJ1-5; D: TRBD1; V: TRBV5-6; DNA: TGTGCCAGCAGCTCGGATTCAGACAGGGGGTGGTCACAGCCCCAGCATTTT; CDR3: CASSSDSDRGWSQPQHF
size: many; J: TRBJ1-1; D: NA; V: TRBV2; DNA: TGTGCCAGCAGTCCGGACATCAAAACTGAAGCTTTCTTT; CDR3: CASSPDIKTEAFF
size: NA; J: TRBJ2-7; D: NA; V: TRBV5-1; DNA: TGCGCCAGCAGCCCGATTAGCTCCTACGAGCAGTACTTC; CDR3: CASSPISSYEQYF
size: once; J: TRBJ2-1; D: NA; V: TRBV7-2; DNA: TGTGCCAGCAGCTCCAGGGGTGGGGAGTCCCCCCAGTTCTTC; CDR3: CASSSRGGESPQFF
size: many; J: TRBJ2-5; D: NA; V: TRBV10-1; DNA: TGCGCCAGCAGTGAGTCGCAGCAAGAGACCCAGTACTTC; CDR3: CASSESQQETQYF
size: NA; J: TRBJ1-4; D: TRBD1; V: TRBV24-1; DNA: TGTGCCACCAGTGTCCGGACAGGGGTTAATGAAAAACTATTTTTT; CDR3: CATSVRTGVNEKLFF
size: NA; J: TRBJ1-4; D: NA; V: TRBV20-1; DNA: TGCAGTGCGGATACCGCCGGGACGGCGAATGAAAAACTGTTTTTT; CDR3: CSADTAGTANEKLFF
size: NA; J: TRBJ1-6; D: NA; V: TRBV20-1; DNA: TGCAGTGCTAGCGTGGTTGCAGGGGCTTCAAGTTCACCCCTCCACTTT; CDR3: CSASVVAGASSSPLHF
size: NA; J: TRBJ2-7; D: TRBD1; V: TRBV2; DNA: TGTGCCAGCAGAGGGACAGGGTACGACGAGCAGTACTTC; CDR3: CASRGTGYDEQYF
size: NA; J: TRBJ2-7; D: NA; V: TRBV4-2; DNA: TGTGCCAGCAGCCAAGTATACGCAGGCGGCCTTCGGCAGTACTTC; CDR3: CASSQVYAGGLRQYF
size: once; J: TRBJ2-5; D: NA; V: TRBV7-7; DNA: TGTGCTAGCAGCTTAGCTGGGCGGAAAGAGACCCAGTACTTC; CDR3: CASSLAGRKETQYF
size: NA; J: TRBJ1-1; D: TRBD1; V: TRBV7-8; DNA: TGTGCCAGCAGCACAATCCGGGACAGGGGAGAGAACACTGAAGCTTTCTTT; CDR3: CASSTIRDRGENTEAFF
size: NA; J: TRBJ2-7; D: NA; V: TRBV11-2; DNA: TGTGCCAGCAGCTCAGTTCTCCAGGATTCCTACGAGCAGTACTTC; CDR3: CASSSVLQDSYEQYF
size: NA; J: TRBJ2-3; D: NA; V: TRBV9; DNA: TGTGCCAGCAGCGTAGGAGGGGGACGCTGGACAGATACGCAGTATTTT; CDR3: CASSVGGGRWTDTQYF
size: few; J: TRBJ1-5; D: NA; V: TRBV12-3/TRBV12-4; DNA: TGTGCCAGCACCCAGACGGGCAATCAGCCCCAGCATTTT; CDR3: CASTQTGNQPQHF
size: NA; J: TRBJ2-1; D: TRBD2; V: TRBV7-2; DNA: TGTGCCAGCAGCTTCAACGGACTAGCGGGAGGAAGTCCCGCCTACAATGAGCAGTTCTTC; CDR3: CASSFNGLAGGSPAYNEQFF
size: NA; J: TRBJ1-1; D: NA; V: TRBV10-2; DNA: TGCGCCAGCAGTGCCCCGAAGGCAAACACTGAAGCTTTCTTT; CDR3: CASSAPKANTEAFF
size: NA; J: TRBJ2-3; D: NA; V: TRBV29-1; DNA: TGCAGCGTTGAGTATGATACGCAGTATTTT; CDR3: CSVEYDTQYF
size: NA; J: TRBJ2-1; D: TRBD2; V: TRBV30; DNA: TGTGCCTGGAGTGGGCTAGCGGGGGGGAGCAATGAGCAGTTCTTC; CDR3: CAWSGLAGGSNEQFF
size: NA; J: TRBJ2-6; D: NA; V: TRBV5-1; DNA: TGCGCCAGCAGCAACCTACAGAACTCTGGGGCCAACGTCCTGACTTTC; CDR3: CASSNLQNSGANVLTF